The rows below give T cell receptor beta chains drawn from one sample of a study of identical twins. Each CDR3 protein is one row after TCRdb ran MiXCR on the 5' RACE reads. Found here are 300,000 to 400,000 distinct CDR3 sequences, roughly 9% of them singletons; the top ten hold 8.5% to 10%. Sequencing used naive T cells sorted from blood. The receptors here all came from a woman aged 50 to 60 in good health. Both conserved end residues are part of each CDR3. A D gene is named only where the DNA matches it firmly. Clone size is shown for a subset of rows, as once, few, many or a class of expanded clone.

.	TRBV10-3	TRBJ1-1	.	TGTGCCATCAGTGTGGGCAGGGAAGGCACTGAAGCTTTCTTT	CAISVGREGTEAFF
.	TRBV6-5	TRBJ2-2	.	TGTGCCAGCAGCCAGTCTGGGGGCACCGGGGAGCTGTTTTTT	CASSQSGGTGELFF
.	TRBV25-1	TRBJ2-5	.	TGTGCCAGCAGTGAGCCTAGGGAAGAGACCCAGTACTTC	CASSEPREETQYF
few	TRBV7-8	TRBJ1-5	.	TGTGCCAGCAGCTTAGTAAGCAGGACATTATATAGCAATCAGCCCCAGCATTTT	CASSLVSRTLYSNQPQHF
few	TRBV5-1	TRBJ2-7	.	TGCGCCAGCGCGGCGACATCTCCTTCCTACGAGCAGTACTTC	CASAATSPSYEQYF
few	TRBV7-2	TRBJ2-2	.	TGTGCCAGCAGCTTAGATCTGCCCGGGGAGCTGTTTTTT	CASSLDLPGELFF
few	TRBV10-3	TRBJ2-3	.	TGTGCCACCGCATTGACAGGGAGGGGCACAGATACGCAGTATTTT	CATALTGRGTDTQYF
.	TRBV3-1	TRBJ2-2	.	TGTGCCAGCAGCCAAGTCTGGGCCGGGGAGCTGTTTTTT	CASSQVWAGELFF
few	TRBV5-5	TRBJ2-3	TRBD2	TGTGCCAGCAGCTCTTCCATAGCGGGAAGGGGAGATACGCAGTATTTT	CASSSSIAGRGDTQYF
.	TRBV12-3/TRBV12-4	TRBJ2-5	.	TGTGCCAGCAGCCCCGCAGGGGTGGCGGGGGAGACCCAGTACTTC	CASSPAGVAGETQYF
many	TRBV20-1	TRBJ1-5	.	TGCAGTGCTCCGAGGACAGATAGCAATCAGCCCCAGCATTTT	CSAPRTDSNQPQHF
.	TRBV4-1	TRBJ2-2	TRBD2	TGCGCCAGCAGCCAAGGTCCACTAGCGGGAGGCACCGGGGAGCTGTTTTTT	CASSQGPLAGGTGELFF
many	TRBV29-1	TRBJ1-1	TRBD1	TGCAGCGGAAGGGACAGGGATCTTTATGTAGCTTTCTTT	CSGRDRDLYVAFF
.	TRBV15	TRBJ2-5	.	TGTGCCACCAGCAGAGATGTGGGGGTTGTGGGAGAGACCCAGTACTTC	CATSRDVGVVGETQYF
.	TRBV27	TRBJ2-7	.	TGTGCCAGCAGTTCCCTCGAGGCGGGATACGAGCAGTACTTC	CASSSLEAGYEQYF
many	TRBV24-1	TRBJ2-1	.	TGTGCCACCAGTGACGAAGTAGGAGGGTCCTACAATGAGCAGTTCTTC	CATSDEVGGSYNEQFF
many	TRBV24-1	TRBJ2-1	.	TGTGCCACCAGTGATTTATGGGGATACAATGAGCAGTTCTTC	CATSDLWGYNEQFF
.	TRBV11-2	TRBJ1-4	TRBD1	TGTGCCAGCAGCTTGCTGACAGGGTGGGAAAAACTGTTTTTT	CASSLLTGWEKLFF
few	TRBV10-1	TRBJ2-3	TRBD1	TGCGCCAGCAGTGAGGGGACAGTTAGCACAGATACGCAGTATTTT	CASSEGTVSTDTQYF
.	TRBV12-3/TRBV12-4	TRBJ1-1	.	TGTGCCAGCAGTTTAGGGGGCGCCGGCACTGAAGCTTTCTTT	CASSLGGAGTEAFF
many	TRBV29-1	TRBJ1-1	.	TGCAGCGTTGGAGGGGATAGTACTGAAGCTTTCTTT	CSVGGDSTEAFF
few	TRBV7-2	TRBJ1-5	.	TGTGCCAGCCGAGAGTCGGCACTTCAGCCCCAGCATTTT	CASRESALQPQHF
.	TRBV27	TRBJ2-2	.	TGTGCCAGCAGTTTTCTAGAGGGAGTGGGTTCCGGGGAGCTGTTTTTT	CASSFLEGVGSGELFF
many	TRBV9	TRBJ1-1	.	TGTGCCAGCAGCGTAGTACCAGGCCCTGAAGCTTTCTTT	CASSVVPGPEAFF
.	TRBV20-1	TRBJ2-1	TRBD2	TGCAGTGCTACGACTAGCGGGAGAGGCAATGAGCAGTTCTTC	CSATTSGRGNEQFF
.	TRBV11-3	TRBJ1-4	.	TGTGCCAGCAGCTTAGGGACCGGCGCGGGTGAAAAACTGTTTTTT	CASSLGTGAGEKLFF
.	TRBV12-3/TRBV12-4	TRBJ2-1	TRBD2	TGTGCCACCACGATGAAACAGCTGACTAGCGGCTACAATGAGCAGTTCTTC	CATTMKQLTSGYNEQFF
many	TRBV6-6	TRBJ1-4	TRBD1	TGTGCCAGCTTGGACAGGGACGGTCCTAATGAAAAACTGTTTTTT	CASLDRDGPNEKLFF
few	TRBV20-1	TRBJ2-3	.	TGCAGTGCTAGAGATACCGCCTCCCACACACCCTCTACGCAGTATTTT	CSARDTASHTPSTQYF
few	TRBV20-1	TRBJ2-5	TRBD2	TGCAGTGCTGGGAGATATCCCGGACTAGCGGTCCAAGAGACCCAGTACTTC	CSAGRYPGLAVQETQYF
.	TRBV2	TRBJ1-1	.	TGTGCCAGCAGTGTGGAGGGGACGAACACTGAAGCTTTCTTT	CASSVEGTNTEAFF
many	TRBV10-3	TRBJ2-1	.	TGTGCCATCATGTCCCGAGGCTCCTACAATGAGCAGTTCTTC	CAIMSRGSYNEQFF
.	TRBV29-1	TRBJ2-1	.	TGCAGCGTGCCCTGGGGACCGTCATGGGGAAATGAGCAGTTCTTC	CSVPWGPSWGNEQFF
many	TRBV14	TRBJ2-1	.	TGTGCCAGCAGCCAAGAACTGGGTCTCTCCTACAATGAGCAGTTCTTC	CASSQELGLSYNEQFF
.	TRBV2	TRBJ2-1	TRBD2	TGTGCCAGCAGTGAAGTGTTACTAGCGGGAGAGGGCAATGAGCAGTTCTTC	CASSEVLLAGEGNEQFF
few	TRBV3-1	TRBJ2-1	.	TGTGCCAGCAGCTCACGGGCAGGGGACTTGCAGTTCTTC	CASSSRAGDLQFF
few	TRBV11-2	TRBJ2-3	.	TGTGCCAGCAGCCTAGGGACCAATAACCAGTATTTT	CASSLGTNNQYF